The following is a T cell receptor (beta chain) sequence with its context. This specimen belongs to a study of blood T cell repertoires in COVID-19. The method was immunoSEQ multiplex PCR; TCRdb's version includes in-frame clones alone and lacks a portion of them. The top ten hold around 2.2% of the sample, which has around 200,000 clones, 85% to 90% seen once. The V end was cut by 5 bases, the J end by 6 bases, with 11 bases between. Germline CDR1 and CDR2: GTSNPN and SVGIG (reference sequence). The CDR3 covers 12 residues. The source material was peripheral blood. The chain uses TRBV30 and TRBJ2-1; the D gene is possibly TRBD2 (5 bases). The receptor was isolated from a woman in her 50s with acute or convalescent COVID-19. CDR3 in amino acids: CAWESGFNEQFF. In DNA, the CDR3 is TGTGCCTGGGAGAGCGGTTTCAATGAGCAGTTCTTC.